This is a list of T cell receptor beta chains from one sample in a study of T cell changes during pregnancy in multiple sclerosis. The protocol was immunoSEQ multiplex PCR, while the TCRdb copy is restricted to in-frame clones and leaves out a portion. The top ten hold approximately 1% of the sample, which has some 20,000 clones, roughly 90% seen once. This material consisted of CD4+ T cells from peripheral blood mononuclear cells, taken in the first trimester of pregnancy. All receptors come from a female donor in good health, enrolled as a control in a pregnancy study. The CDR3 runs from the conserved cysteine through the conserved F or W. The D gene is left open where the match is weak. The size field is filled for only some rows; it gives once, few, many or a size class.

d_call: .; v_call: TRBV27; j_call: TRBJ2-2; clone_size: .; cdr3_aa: CASSSQKTSSNTGELFF; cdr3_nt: TGTGCCAGCAGTTCCCAAAAGACTTCCTCGAACACCGGGGAGCTGTTTTTT
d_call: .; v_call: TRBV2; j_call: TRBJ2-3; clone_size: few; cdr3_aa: CASSRGRTDTQYF; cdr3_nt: TGTGCCAGCAGTCGAGGTAGGACAGATACGCAGTATTTT
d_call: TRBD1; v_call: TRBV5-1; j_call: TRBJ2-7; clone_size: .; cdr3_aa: CASSSSGTGDEQYF; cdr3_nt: TGCGCCAGCAGCTCCTCCGGGACAGGGGACGAGCAGTACTTC
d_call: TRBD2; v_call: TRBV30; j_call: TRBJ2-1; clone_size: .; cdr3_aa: CAWRTSGAYYNEQFF; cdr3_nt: TGTGCCTGGAGAACTAGCGGAGCTTATTACAATGAGCAGTTCTTC
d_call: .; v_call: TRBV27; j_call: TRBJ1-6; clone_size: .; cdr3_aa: CASSSLDGGPAHLHF; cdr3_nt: TGTGCCAGCAGTTCCCTGGACGGAGGACCGGCGCACCTCCACTTT
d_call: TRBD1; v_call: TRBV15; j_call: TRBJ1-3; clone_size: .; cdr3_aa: CATSRGQGEGNTIYF; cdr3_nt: TGTGCCACCAGCAGAGGACAGGGGGAAGGAAACACCATATATTTT
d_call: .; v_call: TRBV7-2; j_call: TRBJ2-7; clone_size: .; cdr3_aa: CASSLATSVATEQYF; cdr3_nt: TGTGCCAGCAGCTTAGCGACTAGTGTAGCTACCGAGCAGTACTTC
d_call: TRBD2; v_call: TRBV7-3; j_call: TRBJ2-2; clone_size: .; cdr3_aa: CASSPGLAGALQTGELFF; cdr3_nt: TGTGCCAGCAGCCCTGGACTAGCGGGGGCCTTACAGACCGGGGAGCTGTTTTTT
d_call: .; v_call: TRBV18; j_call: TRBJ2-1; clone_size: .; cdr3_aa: CASSPWGDPYNEQFF; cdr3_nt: TGTGCCAGCTCACCTTGGGGGGACCCCTACAATGAGCAGTTCTTC
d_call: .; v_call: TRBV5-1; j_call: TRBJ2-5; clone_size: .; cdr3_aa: CASSLDEGGETQYF; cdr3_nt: TGCGCCAGCAGCTTGGATGAGGGCGGGGAGACCCAGTACTTC
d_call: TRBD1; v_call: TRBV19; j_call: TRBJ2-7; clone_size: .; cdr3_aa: CASSRQGDHYEQYF; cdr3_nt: TGTGCCAGTAGTCGACAGGGGGACCACTACGAGCAGTACTTC
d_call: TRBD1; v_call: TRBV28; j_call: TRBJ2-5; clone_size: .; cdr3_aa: CASSLATGPGETQYF; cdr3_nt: TGTGCCAGCAGTTTGGCGACAGGGCCTGGTGAGACCCAGTACTTC
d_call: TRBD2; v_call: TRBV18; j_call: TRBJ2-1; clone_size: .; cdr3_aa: CASSPRGGTSDRGSYNEQFF; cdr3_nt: TGTGCCAGCTCACCAAGAGGCGGAACTAGCGACCGGGGCTCCTACAATGAGCAGTTCTTC
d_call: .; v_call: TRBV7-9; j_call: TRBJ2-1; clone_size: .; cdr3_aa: CASSPRQGLSYNEQFF; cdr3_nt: TGTGCCAGCAGCCCACGACAGGGACTCTCCTACAATGAGCAGTTCTTC
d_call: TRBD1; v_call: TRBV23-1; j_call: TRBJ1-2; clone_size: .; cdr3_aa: CASSPSRGTGFGYTF; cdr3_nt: TGCGCCAGCAGTCCCTCCCGTGGGACAGGGTTTGGCTACACCTTC
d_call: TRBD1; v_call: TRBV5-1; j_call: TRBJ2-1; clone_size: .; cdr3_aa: CASSLEWDRGYNEQFF; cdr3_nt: TGCGCCAGCAGCTTGGAGTGGGACAGGGGCTACAATGAGCAGTTCTTC
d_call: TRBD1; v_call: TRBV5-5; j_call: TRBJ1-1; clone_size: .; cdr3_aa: CASSLYRGQGPQNTEAFF; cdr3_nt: TGTGCCAGCAGCTTGTACCGGGGACAGGGGCCACAGAACACTGAAGCTTTCTTT
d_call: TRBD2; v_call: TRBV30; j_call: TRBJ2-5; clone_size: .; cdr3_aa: CAWSGFLAGESQETQYF; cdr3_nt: TGTGCCTGGAGTGGCTTCCTAGCGGGAGAGTCCCAAGAGACCCAGTACTTC
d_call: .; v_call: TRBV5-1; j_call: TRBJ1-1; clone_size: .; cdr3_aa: CASSLGGSAEAFF; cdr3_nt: TGCGCCAGCAGCTTGGGAGGAAGCGCTGAAGCTTTCTTT
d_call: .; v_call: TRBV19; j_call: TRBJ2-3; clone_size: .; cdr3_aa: CASRLTRIDTQYF; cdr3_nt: TGTGCCAGTAGGCTTACCAGGATAGATACGCAGTATTTT
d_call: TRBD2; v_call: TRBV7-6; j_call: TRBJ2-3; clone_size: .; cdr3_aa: CASSLGTSGGATDTQYF; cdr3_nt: TGTGCCAGCAGCTTAGGGACTAGCGGGGGGGCCACAGATACGCAGTATTTT
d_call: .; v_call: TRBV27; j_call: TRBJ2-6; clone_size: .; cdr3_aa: CASSPTLLLTSGANVLTF; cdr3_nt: TGTGCCAGCAGCCCGACACTCCTCTTAACCTCTGGGGCCAACGTCCTGACTTTC
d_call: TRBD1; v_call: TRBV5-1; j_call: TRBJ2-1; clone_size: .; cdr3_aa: CASSDRDRSFNEQFF; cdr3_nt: TGCGCCAGCAGCGACCGGGACAGGAGCTTCAATGAGCAGTTCTTC
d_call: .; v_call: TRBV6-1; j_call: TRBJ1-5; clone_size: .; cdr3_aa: CASSEGTQGRNQPQHF; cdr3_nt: TGTGCCAGCAGTGAGGGGACGCAAGGGAGGAATCAGCCCCAGCATTTT
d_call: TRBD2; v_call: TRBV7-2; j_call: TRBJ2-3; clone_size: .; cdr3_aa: CASSPSGGADTQYF; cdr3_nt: TGTGCCAGCAGCCCTAGCGGGGGAGCAGATACGCAGTATTTT
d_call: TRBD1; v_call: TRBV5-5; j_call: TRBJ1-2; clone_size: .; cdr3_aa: CASSWEAGGYGYTF; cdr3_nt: TGTGCCAGCAGCTGGGAAGCAGGGGGGTATGGCTACACCTTC
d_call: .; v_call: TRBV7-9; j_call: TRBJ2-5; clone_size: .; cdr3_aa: CASSAGSGPQQETQYF; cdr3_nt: TGTGCCAGCAGCGCCGGTAGCGGTCCCCAACAAGAGACCCAGTACTTC
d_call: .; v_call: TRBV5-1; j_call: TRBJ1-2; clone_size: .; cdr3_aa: CASSKTTDGYTF; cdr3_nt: TGCGCCAGCAGCAAGACGACAGATGGCTACACCTTC
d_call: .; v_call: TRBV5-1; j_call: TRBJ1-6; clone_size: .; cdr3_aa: CASSLGNRALGNSPLHF; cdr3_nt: TGCGCCAGCAGCTTGGGAAACAGGGCGTTGGGTAATTCACCCCTCCACTTT
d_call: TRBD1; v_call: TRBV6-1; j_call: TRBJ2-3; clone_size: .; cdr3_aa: CASSDSRGLADTQYF; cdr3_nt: TGTGCCAGCAGTGATAGCAGGGGGCTCGCAGATACGCAGTATTTT
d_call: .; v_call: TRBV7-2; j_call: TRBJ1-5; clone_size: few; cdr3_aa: CASSLVGAGDQPQHF; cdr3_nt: TGTGCCAGCAGCTTAGTCGGGGCGGGAGATCAGCCCCAGCATTTT
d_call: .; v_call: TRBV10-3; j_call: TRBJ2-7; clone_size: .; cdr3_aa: CAISVAAYEQYF; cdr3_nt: TGTGCCATCAGTGTGGCAGCCTACGAGCAGTACTTC
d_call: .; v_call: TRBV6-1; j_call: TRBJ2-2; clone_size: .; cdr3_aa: CASTEAVGELFF; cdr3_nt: TGTGCCAGCACTGAGGCCGTCGGGGAGCTGTTTTTT
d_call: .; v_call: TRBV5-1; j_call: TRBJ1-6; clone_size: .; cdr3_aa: CASSLASRGEVPLHF; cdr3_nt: TGCGCCAGCAGCTTGGCCAGTAGAGGAGAGGTACCCCTCCACTTT
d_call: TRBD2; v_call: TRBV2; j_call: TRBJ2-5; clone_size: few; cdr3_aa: CASSENRAGGQETQYF; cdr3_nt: TGTGCCAGCAGTGAAAATAGAGCGGGGGGGCAAGAGACCCAGTACTTC